These 9 T cell receptor beta chains originate from one sample sequenced in a study of graft-versus-host responses after intestinal transplantation. Data came from immunoSEQ multiplex PCR; TCRdb stores just in-frame clones and leaves some out. The sample has about 99,000 clones, about nine tenths seen once; the top ten hold approximately 0.064%. Antigen specificity for these receptors is unknown. Sequencing used unstimulated CD8+ T cells sorted from spleen or lymph node cells, obtained before transplant. Source of these receptors: a human donor who was the organ donor for an intestinal transplant.

V usage is TRBV6-6 and J usage is TRBJ1-1; D uncertain. The germline CDR1 and CDR2 sequences are MNHNY and SVGAGI (reference sequence). This CDR3 comprises 10 residues. Between the trimmed V and J ends, which lost 6 bases and 10 bases, there was a span of 9 bases. The CDR3 DNA reads as TGTGCCAGCAGCGGAGCGAGAGCTTTCTTT. Amino acid sequence: CASSGARAFF.

The chain carries TRBV15 and TRBJ1-3; 7 bases are shared with TRBD1. CDR3 length: 17 amino acids. The V segment lost 4 bases and the J segment 0 bases; nucleotides outside the gene matches: 9. Germline CDR1 is LNHNV and CDR2 is YYDKDF (reference sequence). CDR3: CATSTTRTGSSGNTIYF. Written as DNA, the CDR3 is TGTGCCACCAGCACTACTAGGACAGGAAGCTCTGGAAACACCATATATTTT.

This clone was seen a single time. The chain joins TRBV9 to TRBJ2-3, with 8 nucleotides matching TRBD2. The CDR3 covers 15 residues. Germline assignment: CDR1 SGDLS and CDR2 YYNGEE. After removal of 4 bases from V and 0 bases from J, the junction contained 4 bases not matched to a gene. The CDR3 coding sequence is TGTGCCAGCAGCATAAGCGGGGGTAGCACAGATACGCAGTATTTT. This translates into CASSISGGSTDTQYF.

The rearrangement links TRBV28 to TRBJ2-3, with 7 bases that match TRBD2. V was clipped by 1 base and J by 5 bases; unmatched bases: 24. Germline CDR1 is MDHEN and CDR2 is SYDVKM. The CDR3 is made up of 21 amino acids. The CDR3 nucleotides are TGTGCCAGCAGTTTATTCATCCTAGCGGAGCAGAAGGGAGAAGTGAAAGATACGCAGTATTTT. Protein: CASSLFILAEQKGEVKDTQYF.

In nucleotides, the CDR3 is TGTGCCTGGACTAGCGGGAGTTACGAGCAGTACTTC. Protein sequence: CAWTSGSYEQYF. The chain carries TRBV30 and TRBJ2-7; TRBD2 aligns across 10 bases. Germline V gene sequence: CDR1 GTSNPN, CDR2 SVGIG (reference sequence). V was pared by 4 bases and J by 4 bases, with 1 base of the junction left unmatched. There are 12 residues in the CDR3.

This clone showed up just once. V is TRBV27 and J is TRBJ2-6; D perhaps matches TRBD1 (6 bases). Between the trimmed V and J ends, which lost 7 bases and 3 bases, there was a span of 19 bases. The CDR3 has 17 residues. Germline CDR1 reads MNHEY; CDR2 reads SMNVEV (reference sequence). The CDR3 nucleotides read TGTGCCAGCAATCGCCGCCCCGGGACAAGTGGGGCCAACGTCCTGACTTTC. This translates into CASNRRPGTSGANVLTF.

The CDR3 DNA reads as TGTGCCAGCAGCTTGGGACAGGGTGTCTACGAGCAGTACTTC. Protein product: CASSLGQGVYEQYF. V is TRBV5-6 and J is TRBJ2-7; 7 bases fit TRBD1. The CDR3 has 14 residues. V trimming: 0 bases; J trimming: 3 bases; junction bases outside the gene matches: 3. CDR1 SGHDT and CDR2 YYEEEE come from the germline V gene.

The rearrangement uses TRBV5-1 and TRBJ2-1, with a possible D match to TRBD1 (6 bases). CDR3 length: 15 residues. Trimming left V 3 bases short and J 2 bases short, with 12 bases between. Germline CDR1 and CDR2: SGHRS and YFSETQ. The CDR3 DNA sequence: TGCGCCAGCAGCTCACAGGGCCGGACCTACAATGAGCAGTTCTTC. It encodes CASSSQGRTYNEQFF.

This clone was counted once. The rearrangement joins TRBV10-3 to TRBJ2-5; perhaps TRBD2 as D (7 bases). CDR3 length: 13 residues. CDR1 and CDR2 from the germline V gene are ENHRY and SYGVKD. The V gene lost 8 bases and the J gene lost 1 base, with 11 bases spanning the gap. In DNA form, the CDR3 reads TGTGCCATCGGGGGGGGGCCCCAAGAGACCCAGTACTTC. This translates into CAIGGGPQETQYF.